This T cell receptor beta chain is drawn from a study of regulatory T cells in long-lasting Graves disease. Notes on the study in general: Persistent disease favored TRBV28, TRBJ1-2 and TRBJ2-5.

HTBI primers from iRepertoire and Arm-PCR of CDR3 regions yielded the TCR beta libraries. From the multiplex PCR reads, TCRdb called clonotypes with MiXCR, one entry per CDR3 protein. The sample has approximately 560,000 distinct CDR3 sequences, roughly 15% seen once. Time point in this sample: newly diagnosed GD, antithyroid drugs for less than 3 months. The TCR library was prepared using RNA isolated from PBMCs. About this clonotype: Its target is unknown.

This CDR3 has 15 amino acids. V was trimmed by 4 bases and J by 5 bases, leaving 14 bases between them. The sample was also reused in another study, on T cells in Graves' hyperthyroidism and ophthalmopathy. That work states: Clinicians diagnosed patients from clinical symptoms, serum thyroxine and TRAb, thyroid ultrasound and orbital computed tomography. Most thyroid clonotypes expanded above 0.001 appeared in blood too.

This clonotype was obtained from a man younger than 35 with Graves disease. The V call is TRBV12-3 or TRBV12-4, the J call TRBJ2-2; D unclear. This material consisted of peripheral blood mononuclear cells (PBMCs), taken at new diagnosis, from a patient treated with antithyroid drugs. The CDR3 DNA reads as TGTGCCAGCAGTTACGAGACATCCTCTACCGGGGAGCTGTTTTTT. It translates to CASSYETSSTGELFF.